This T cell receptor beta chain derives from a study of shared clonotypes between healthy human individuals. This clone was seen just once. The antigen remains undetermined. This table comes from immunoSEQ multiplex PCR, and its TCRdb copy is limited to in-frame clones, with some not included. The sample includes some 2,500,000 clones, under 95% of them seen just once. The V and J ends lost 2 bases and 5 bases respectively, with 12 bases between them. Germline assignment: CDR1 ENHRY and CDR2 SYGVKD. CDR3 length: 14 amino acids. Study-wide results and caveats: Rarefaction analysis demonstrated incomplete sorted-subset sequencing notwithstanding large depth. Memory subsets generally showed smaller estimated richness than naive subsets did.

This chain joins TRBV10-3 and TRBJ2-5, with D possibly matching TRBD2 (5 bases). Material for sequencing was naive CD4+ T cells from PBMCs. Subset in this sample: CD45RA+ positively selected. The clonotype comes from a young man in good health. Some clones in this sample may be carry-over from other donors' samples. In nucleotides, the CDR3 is TGTGCCATCAGTGAGGGACTGCAGCTGGAGACCCAGTACTTC. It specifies CAISEGLQLETQYF.